Listed here are 2 T cell receptor beta chains from one sample, sequenced in a study of cytomegalovirus exposure and HLA in healthy donors. The PCR contained 60 Vbeta and 13 Jbeta primers. Sequencing was performed with immunoSEQ multiplex PCR; in TCRdb, only in-frame clones are kept and a portion is missing. The sample lists roughly 100,000 clones, around 60% occurring once. Material: PBMCs. The receptor source for this set is a man aged 60 to 75 in good health and CMV-seronegative.

The chain couples TRBV5-1 to TRBJ2-1; 12 bases align to TRBD2. The germline gives CDR1 SGHRS, CDR2 YFSETQ. The CDR3 extends over 17 amino acids. V lost 4 bases, J lost 10 bases, and 15 bases stayed unmatched. In DNA, the CDR3 is TGCGCCAGCAGCCGAATGGCCACTAGCGGGGGGCTGGGGGAGCAGTTCTTC. Its protein product is CASSRMATSGGLGEQFF.

CDR3 in DNA: TGTGCCAGCAGCCCCGGGACTAGCGGGAGTTCGTCCTACAATGAGCAGTTCTTC. This translates into CASSPGTSGSSSYNEQFF. The chain joins TRBV11-3 to TRBJ2-1; TRBD2 agrees at 14 bases. Germline V gene data show CDR1 as SGHNT and CDR2 as YENEEA. J was trimmed by 1 base and V by 5 bases; bases with no gene match: 7. This CDR3 contains 18 residues.